The entry that follows covers one TCR beta chain sequence. There are many counts of this clonotype. This clone's antigen is unknown. No per-base quality is available; no much larger clone lies one base away. The sample is drawn from a study of spatial heterogeneity in lung cancer (dated by TCRdb to between 2018 and 2021). For the study in its entirety: Beta-chain transcripts were consistently detected in greater numbers than alpha-chain transcripts, which likely reflected higher beta-chain transcript abundance. In the raw uncorrected reads, each unique combination of TCR and UMI appeared more than ten times on average. In non-small cell lung cancer, the study quantitatively compared TCR alpha and beta repertoires across several tumor regions, matched nontumor lung, and blood. Nonsynonymous mutation counts, determined by whole-exome sequencing of tumor tissue, were related to features of the TCR repertoire. At surgery, both alpha and beta chains were TCR-sequenced in over 200 tumor regions, over 61 matched nontumor lung samples and some 58 PBMC samples. Points the paper makes about the study in general: Additional single-cell paired TCR alpha and beta sequencing was considered necessary to confirm, at a functional level, the hypothesis that regional TCRs recognize regional mutations. Ubiquitous expanded tumor TCRs showed up in blood more often at tumor resection than at routine follow-up.

What the time point label conveys for this sample: sample taken at primary tumor resection. Samples were obtained from around 72 patients with early-stage, untreated non-small cell lung cancer from the lung TRACERx cohort. Without any cell sorting, TCR sequencing was performed on whole RNA extracted either from tumor and nontumor lung tissue or from cryopreserved PBMC samples. Patients were selected for TCR sequencing only if sufficient RNA was available from at least two tumor regions. To prepare the library, 5' RACE was applied. For sequencing, a NextSeq 500 was employed. To allow correction of PCR and sequencing errors, the TCR library protocol tagged every TCR cDNA molecule with a unique molecular identifier. As for the authors' bioinformatics: TCR identification, UMI-based error correction and CDR3 extraction were all carried out with Decombinator tools. Expanded TCRs were defined as those above a frequency of 2 per 1,000, corresponding to the top 1% of the tumor frequency distribution. Each repertoire was subsampled 100 times to 5,000 TCRs, after which Renyi diversity was computed with the R vegan package. CDR3 similarity networks were built from amino acid triplet string-kernel similarity, connecting CDR3s with pairwise similarity above 0.82. TCRdb reprocessed the public reads (quality trimming at Q25 with fastp, clone calling with MiXCR) and kept in-frame beta chains. A single entry per CDR3 protein holds the most common genes and DNA from its merged rows. The V and J calls reflect TCRdb's pipeline rather than the authors' work. The sample table records roughly 13,000 distinct CDR3 sequences; around 3.7% of these occur just once. In total, the top ten clones hold 35% to 50% of the sample.

V loses 0 bases, J loses 3 bases, and the germline ends lie 19 bases apart. The CDR3 starts with the cysteine, ends with the phenylalanine, and has 17 residues. The only DNA kept is the CDR3, 51 bases in frame from the first base. The germline V gene supplies CDR1 SGDLS and CDR2 YYNGEE. Here the chain combines TRBV9 and TRBJ2-7; a weak D assignment points to TRBD2 (6 bases agree). The sequencing here drew on PBMCs, taken at surgery. This receptor was identified in a male donor with early-stage non-small cell lung cancer. DNA sequence: TGTGCCAGCAGCGTAGACGCGGCGGGGAGCGGCCACTACGAGCAGTACTTC. Protein translation: CASSVDAAGSGHYEQYF.